These 5 T cell receptor beta chains were sequenced from one sample in a study of control samples from healthy donors and cancer patients (dated by TCRdb to the early 2020s). Libraries were prepared through the immunoSEQ multiplex PCR assay. This is the immuneACCESS table as TCRdb keeps it, with only in-frame sequences that have V and J called. A part of the clones is gone; compared with another copy, unresolved V genes explain less than half, and the rest is unexplained. For this sample the table gives roughly 100,000 clones, of which about 91% were detected only once. Roughly 13% of the sample rests with the top ten. Source material: blood. The receptors originated from a man younger than 45 in good health.

The chain employs TRBV24-1 and TRBJ1-2; D gene ambiguous. This CDR3 is built from 14 residues. In germline, CDR1 is KGHDR, CDR2 SFDVKD. The V end was cut by 3 bases, the J end by 10 bases, with 17 bases between. The CDR3 protein is CATSDAGPRVSYTF. The CDR3 coding sequence is TGTGCCACCAGTGATGCTGGTCCTAGGGTATCCTACACCTTC.

The V gene is TRBV5-1, the J gene TRBJ2-7; weak D call: TRBD1 (6 bases). CDR1 and CDR2 (germline): SGHRS, YFSETQ. The CDR3 is made up of 18 amino acids. Between the trimmed V and J ends, which lost 1 base and 1 base, there was a span of 21 bases. CDR3 residues: CASSLFGDTTLNSYEQYF. The CDR3 DNA reads as TGCGCCAGCAGCTTGTTCGGGGACACTACTTTGAATTCCTACGAGCAGTACTTC.

This clone came up once. The chain carries TRBV6-5 and TRBJ1-5; TRBD1 is a possible D gene (5 bases). V was clipped by 8 bases and J by 7 bases, with 21 bases between them. There are 15 residues in the CDR3. Germline V lookup: CDR1 MNHEY, CDR2 SVGAGI. CDR3 sequence (DNA): TGTGCCAGCCTACCCCGGGCCGAGTGGGACCAGCCCCAGCATTTT. It translates to CASLPRAEWDQPQHF.

This clone is classed as medium-sized. The V gene is TRBV27, the J gene TRBJ1-2; no definite D call. With 2 bases removed from V and 4 bases from J, the gap between germline ends came to 11 bases. CDR1 MNHEY and CDR2 SMNVEV come from the germline V gene (reference sequence). The CDR3 contains 14 residues. The CDR3 is CASSLNRQVYGYTF. Written as DNA, the CDR3 is TGTGCCAGCAGTTTAAACCGCCAGGTCTATGGCTACACCTTC.

This clone came up once. The V call is TRBV5-5, the J call TRBJ2-7; TRBD2 agrees at 9 bases. J was trimmed by 7 bases and V by 0 bases; bases with no gene match: 14. The CDR3 contains 17 residues. Germline CDR1 is SGHKS and CDR2 is YYEKEE (reference sequence). This CDR3 is CASSLALSSSGNFEQYF. The CDR3 DNA follows: TGTGCCAGCAGCTTGGCCTTGAGTTCTAGCGGGAACTTTGAGCAGTACTTC.